This T cell receptor (beta chain) was sequenced in a study of T-cell reconstitution after alpha-beta-depleted transplantation in children. The V and J ends lost 3 bases and 7 bases respectively, with 13 bases between them. Per germline, CDR1 SGHVS and CDR2 FQNEAQ. The CDR3 runs to 14 residues. Unique molecular identifiers were incorporated during preparation of the TCRbeta library. From the PCR reads, TCRdb called clonotypes with MiXCR, one entry per CDR3 protein. This table holds roughly 24,000 distinct CDR3 sequences, about a tenth found once. This clonotype was detected ten times or more. The sequencing here drew on PBMCs from the stem cell graft donor, taken from the stem cell graft. This TCR derives from a human donor who donated a stem cell graft to a child with chronic granulomatous disease. This sequence joins TRBV7-8 and TRBJ2-1; D remains unclear. CDR3 DNA: TGTGCCAGCAGCTTTGCCCTGGGGTGGAATGAGCAGTTCTTC. Protein product: CASSFALGWNEQFF.